This is a list of T cell receptor beta chains from one sample in a study of CXCR3-negative and CXCR3-positive naive CD8 T cells. From its re-call of the 5' RACE reads, TCRdb lists each CDR3 protein once, without DNA. This sample's table reports 45,000 or so distinct CDR3 sequences. Sample: memory CD8+ T cells from blood. The receptors were sampled from a human donor in good health. Some clones in this sample may be carry-over from other donors' samples. Each CDR3 is given with its conserved first and last residue. Fields, in order: CDR3 length, J gene, clone size, V gene, CDR3 protein. Where a row states a size, it is once, few, many or the class of an expanded clone; other rows omit it.

>13|TRBJ1-1|NA|TRBV27
CASSLQMNTEAFF
>17|TRBJ2-5|NA|TRBV23-1
CASSPYSGQGASETQYF
>13|TRBJ1-5|NA|TRBV7-8
CASSFTAEQPQHF
>14|TRBJ2-7|NA|TRBV7-9
CASSLLSWVAEQYF
>14|TRBJ2-1|NA|TRBV7-3
CASSLDYGPNEQFF
>14|TRBJ2-7|NA|TRBV20-1
CSARDSRSSYEQYF
>15|TRBJ1-4|NA|TRBV7-6
CASSLAGSTNEKLFF
>15|TRBJ1-1|NA|TRBV7-3
CASSLTGQGYTEAFF
>14|TRBJ2-7|NA|TRBV20-1
CSARDRDSYYEQYF
>17|TRBJ2-6|NA|TRBV4-3
CASSQDNGGSGANVLTF
>15|TRBJ2-1|NA|TRBV19
CASSRAGSDYNEQFF
>13|TRBJ1-2|NA|TRBV7-9
CASSRTGDYGYTF
>13|TRBJ2-5|NA|TRBV10-2
CASSRDEKETQYF
>12|TRBJ1-1|NA|TRBV7-2
CASAIGWTEAFF
>16|TRBJ2-1|NA|TRBV28
CASSLPPGELYNEQFF
>14|TRBJ1-5|NA|TRBV25-1
CASSETGGNQPQHF
>16|TRBJ2-6|NA|TRBV28
CASSPGGASGANVLTF
>16|TRBJ2-7|NA|TRBV9
CASSPTDSLPPYEQYF
>15|TRBJ1-5|NA|TRBV7-9
CASSRTGTSNQPQHF
>11|TRBJ1-3|NA|TRBV29-1
CSVESGNTIYF
>15|TRBJ2-3|NA|TRBV6-2/TRBV6-3
CASSPSDGGTDTQYF
>20|TRBJ2-3|NA|TRBV28
CASSFSGSGGTTVSTDTQYF
>16|TRBJ2-2|NA|TRBV4-3
CASSNPSGQYTGELFF
>13|TRBJ2-7|NA|TRBV7-9
CASSPEGGLEQYF
>17|TRBJ1-2|NA|TRBV7-9
CASSSKPDPDNNYGYTF
>16|TRBJ2-5|NA|TRBV4-3
CASSQAGTGGSETQYF
>19|TRBJ2-7|NA|TRBV21-1
CASSKQPGSDPPRSYEQYF
>11|TRBJ2-7|NA|TRBV7-9
CASSSGDEQYF
>12|TRBJ2-5|NA|TRBV7-9
CASSPPGETQYF
>13|TRBJ2-5|NA|TRBV11-2
CASSLWRQGTQYF
>17|TRBJ2-5|NA|TRBV4-2
CASSQPDRLDLQETQYF
>14|TRBJ2-7|medium-sized|TRBV18
CASSKGDSFYEQYF
>16|TRBJ1-1|NA|TRBV4-1
CASSQYPQGSNTEAFF
>16|TRBJ2-3|NA|TRBV20-1
CSARDTARMSVDTQYF
>15|TRBJ1-5|NA|TRBV3-1
CASSLGQGSNQPQHF
>14|TRBJ2-3|NA|TRBV20-1
CSAAEGWATDTQYF
>17|TRBJ2-7|NA|TRBV4-3
CASSQDRAGTSGDEQYF